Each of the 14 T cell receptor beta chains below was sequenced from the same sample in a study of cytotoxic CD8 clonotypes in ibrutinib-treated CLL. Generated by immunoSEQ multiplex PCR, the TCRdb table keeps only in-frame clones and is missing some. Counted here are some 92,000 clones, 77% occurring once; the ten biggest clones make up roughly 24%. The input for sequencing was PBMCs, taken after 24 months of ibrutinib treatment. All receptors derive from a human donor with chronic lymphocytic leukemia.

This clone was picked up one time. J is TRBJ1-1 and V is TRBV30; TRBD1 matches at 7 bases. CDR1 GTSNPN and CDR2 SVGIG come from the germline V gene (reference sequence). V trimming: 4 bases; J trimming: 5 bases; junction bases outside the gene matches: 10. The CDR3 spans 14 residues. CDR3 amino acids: CAWTFTGARTEAFF. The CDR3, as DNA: TGTGCCTGGACGTTTACAGGGGCGCGGACTGAAGCTTTCTTT.

The CDR3: CASSLGRQGDGYTF. The CDR3 bases are TGTGCCAGCAGCTTGGGAAGACAGGGGGATGGCTACACCTTC. The V gene is TRBV5-8, the J gene TRBJ1-2; 9 bases are a match to TRBD1. This CDR3 has 14 residues. With 0 bases clipped from V and 6 bases from J, the junction kept 3 bases outside the gene matches. From germline, CDR1 is SGHTS and CDR2 YDEGEE.

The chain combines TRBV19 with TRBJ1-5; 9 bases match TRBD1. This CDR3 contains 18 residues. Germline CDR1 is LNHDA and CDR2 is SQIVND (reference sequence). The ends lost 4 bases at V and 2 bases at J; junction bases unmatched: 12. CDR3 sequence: CASSKGQGKSSGNQPQHF. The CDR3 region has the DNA TGTGCCAGTAGTAAAGGACAGGGGAAGTCATCTGGCAATCAGCCCCAGCATTTT. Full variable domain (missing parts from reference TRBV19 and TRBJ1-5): DGGITQSPKYLFRKEGQNVTLSCEQNLNHDAMYWYRQDPGQGLRLIYYSQIVNDFQKGDIAEGYSVSREKKESFPLTVTSAQKNPTAFYLCASSKGQGKSSGNQPQHFGDGTRLSIL.

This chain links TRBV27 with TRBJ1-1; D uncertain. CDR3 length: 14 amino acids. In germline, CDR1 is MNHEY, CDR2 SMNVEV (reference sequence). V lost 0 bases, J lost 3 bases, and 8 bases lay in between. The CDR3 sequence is CASSLSGTDTEAFF. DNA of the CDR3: TGTGCCAGCAGTTTATCCGGTACGGACACTGAAGCTTTCTTT.

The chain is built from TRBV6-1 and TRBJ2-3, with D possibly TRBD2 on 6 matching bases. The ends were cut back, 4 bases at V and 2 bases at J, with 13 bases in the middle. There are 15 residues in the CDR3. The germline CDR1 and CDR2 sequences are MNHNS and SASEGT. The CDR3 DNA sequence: TGTGCCAGCAGTGGGGAGGCTGTATCCACAGATACGCAGTATTTT. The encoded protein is CASSGEAVSTDTQYF.

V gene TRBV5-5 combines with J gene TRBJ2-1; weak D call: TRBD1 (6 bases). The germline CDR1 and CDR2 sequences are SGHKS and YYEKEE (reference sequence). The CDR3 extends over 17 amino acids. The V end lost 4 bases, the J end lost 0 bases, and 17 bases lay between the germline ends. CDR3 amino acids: CASSTARQDISYNEQFF. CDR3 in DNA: TGTGCCAGCAGCACCGCACGACAGGACATCTCCTACAATGAGCAGTTCTTC.

The CDR3 region is CASRKDRGPVNEQFF. The CDR3 region has the DNA TGCGCCAGCAGGAAGGACAGGGGCCCTGTCAATGAGCAGTTCTTC. The chain carries TRBV10-1 and TRBJ2-1; 9 bases align to TRBD1. CDR3 size: 15 residues. V was pared by 6 bases and J by 6 bases, with 9 bases of the junction left unmatched. Germline lookup yields CDR1 WNHNN and CDR2 SYGVQD (reference sequence).

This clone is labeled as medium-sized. CDR3 in amino acids: CASSRRRETYNEQFF. The CDR3 DNA is TGTGCCAGCAGCCGCCGGCGGGAAACCTACAATGAGCAGTTCTTC. The chain joins TRBV27 to TRBJ2-1, with D tentatively TRBD2 (6 bases). This CDR3 region has 15 residues. Germline CDR1 MNHEY, CDR2 SMNVEV (reference sequence). With 6 bases removed from V and 2 bases from J, the gap between germline ends came to 14 bases.

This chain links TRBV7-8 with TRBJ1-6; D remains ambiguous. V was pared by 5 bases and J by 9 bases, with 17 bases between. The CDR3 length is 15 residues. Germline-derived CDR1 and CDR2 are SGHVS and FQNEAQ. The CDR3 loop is CASSPSPDVGSPLHF. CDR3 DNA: TGTGCCAGCAGCCCGAGCCCTGACGTCGGTTCACCCCTCCACTTT.

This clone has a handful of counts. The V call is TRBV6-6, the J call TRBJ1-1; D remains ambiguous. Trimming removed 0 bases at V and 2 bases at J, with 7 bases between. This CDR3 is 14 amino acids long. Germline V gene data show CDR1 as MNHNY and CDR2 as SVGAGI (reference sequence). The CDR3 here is CASSYSSANTEAFF. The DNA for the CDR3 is TGTGCCAGCAGTTACTCGAGCGCCAACACTGAAGCTTTCTTT.

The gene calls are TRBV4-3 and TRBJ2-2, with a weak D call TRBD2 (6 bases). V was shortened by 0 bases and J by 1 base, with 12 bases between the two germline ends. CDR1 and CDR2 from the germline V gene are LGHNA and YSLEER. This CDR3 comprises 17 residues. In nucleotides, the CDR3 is TGCGCCAGCAGCCAAGATCGAAGGACTAAGAACACCGGGGAGCTGTTTTTT. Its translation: CASSQDRRTKNTGELFF.

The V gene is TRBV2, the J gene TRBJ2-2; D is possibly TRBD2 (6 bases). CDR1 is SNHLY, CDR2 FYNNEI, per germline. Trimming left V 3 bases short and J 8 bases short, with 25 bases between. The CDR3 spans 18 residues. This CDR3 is CASSDNPLLADWGGELFF. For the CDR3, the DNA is TGTGCCAGCAGTGATAACCCCCTACTAGCCGACTGGGGTGGGGAGCTGTTTTTT.

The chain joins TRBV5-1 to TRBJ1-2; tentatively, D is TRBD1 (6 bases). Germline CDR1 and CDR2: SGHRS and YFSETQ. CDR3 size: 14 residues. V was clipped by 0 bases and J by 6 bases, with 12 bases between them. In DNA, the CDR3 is TGCGCCAGCAGCTTGGTGGCCGCAGGGGATGGCTACACCTTC. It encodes CASSLVAAGDGYTF.

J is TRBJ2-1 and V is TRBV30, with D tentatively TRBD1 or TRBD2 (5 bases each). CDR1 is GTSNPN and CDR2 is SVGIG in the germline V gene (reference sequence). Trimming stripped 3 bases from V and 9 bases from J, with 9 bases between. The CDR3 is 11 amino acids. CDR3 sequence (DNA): TGTGCCTGGAGCTTTGGGGGTGAGCAGTTCTTC. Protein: CAWSFGGEQFF. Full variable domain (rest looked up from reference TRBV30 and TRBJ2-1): SQTIHQWPATLVQPVGSPLSLECTVEGTSNPNLYWYRQAAGRGLQLLFYSVGIGQISSEVPQNLSASRPQDRQFILSSKKLLLSDSGFYLCAWSFGGEQFFGPGTRLTVL.